Listed below are T cell receptor beta chains from one sample, sequenced in a study of OX40 agonist ivuxolimab in advanced cancers. The protocol was immunoSEQ multiplex PCR, while the TCRdb copy is restricted to in-frame clones and leaves out a portion. The repertoire consists of 50,000 or so clones, with roughly 90% occurring once and the leading ten covering around 9.3%. The sequences come from CD4+ or CD8+ T cells sorted from blood, collected in a trial of the OX40 agonist ivuxolimab. The receptors originated from an adult with an advanced solid tumor such as melanoma, head and neck, liver or kidney cancer. The CDR3 runs from the conserved cysteine through the conserved F or W. D genes are given only for firm matches. Clone size is given for some rows only: seen once, a few or many times, or a class if the clone is expanded.

D gene | J gene | clone size | V gene | CDR3 DNA | CDR3 protein
- | TRBJ1-1 | medium-sized | TRBV28 | TGTGCCAGCAGCCCGGACACTGAAGCTTTCTTT | CASSPDTEAFF
TRBD1 | TRBJ1-1 | - | TRBV13 | TGTGCCAGCAGCTTAGAATCAGGGGGGATTAACACTGAAGCTTTCTTT | CASSLESGGINTEAFF
- | TRBJ2-7 | - | TRBV9 | TGTGCCAGCAGACCAGACACTCCCCCCTACGAGCAGTACTTC | CASRPDTPPYEQYF
- | TRBJ1-1 | - | TRBV10-3 | TGTGCCATCAGTGAGTCGGAGGGAGGAGGTTCTGAAGCTTTCTTT | CAISESEGGGSEAFF
- | TRBJ2-7 | - | TRBV4-3 | TGCGCCAGCAGCGAAGAAGAGGAGTCAGTCTACGAGCAGTACTTC | CASSEEEESVYEQYF
- | TRBJ2-3 | - | TRBV11-2 | TGTGCCAGCAGCTTAATGCCTACAGATCCACCAGATACGCAGTATTTT | CASSLMPTDPPDTQYF
- | TRBJ1-5 | few | TRBV2 | TGTGCCAGCAGTGAGGGGTATAGCAATCAGCCCCAGCATTTT | CASSEGYSNQPQHF
- | TRBJ1-2 | - | TRBV13 | TGTGCCAGCAGCTTAATCCGGGGATTGGAAAACTATGGCTACACCTTC | CASSLIRGLENYGYTF
TRBD1 | TRBJ1-1 | - | TRBV4-3 | TGCGCCAGCAGCCAAGACCAGACAGGGGTTGGAAGCACTGAAGCTTTCTTT | CASSQDQTGVGSTEAFF
- | TRBJ1-1 | - | TRBV7-2 | TGTGCCAGCAGCTTGGGCATGGGGGGAGCTTTCTTT | CASSLGMGGAFF
- | TRBJ1-5 | - | TRBV28 | TGTGCCAGCAGTTTACACCAGGGGATCAATCAGCCCCAGCATTTT | CASSLHQGINQPQHF
- | TRBJ2-7 | once | TRBV5-6 | TGTGCCAGCAGCTTAACCTACGAGCAGTACTTC | CASSLTYEQYF
- | TRBJ1-3 | many | TRBV19 | TGTGCCAGTACCCAGGGAAACACCATATATTTT | CASTQGNTIYF
TRBD1 | TRBJ2-5 | once | TRBV11-2 | TGTGCCAGCAGCTTAGGGGACAGTGGGCGAGAGACCCAGTACTTC | CASSLGDSGRETQYF
TRBD1 | TRBJ1-4 | - | TRBV28 | TGTGCCAGCAGTGATTGGACAGGACTTGGTGAAAAACTGTTTTTT | CASSDWTGLGEKLFF
- | TRBJ2-1 | - | TRBV5-6 | TGTGCCAGCAGCCCTATCCCCCAAACCTACAATGAGCAGTTCTTC | CASSPIPQTYNEQFF
- | TRBJ2-3 | - | TRBV9 | TGTGCCAGCAGCGTAAAGGATCCTCCAGATACGCAGTATTTT | CASSVKDPPDTQYF
TRBD1 | TRBJ1-1 | few | TRBV13 | TGTGCCAGCAGCTTATTAGCAGGGGGCACTGAAGCTTTCTTT | CASSLLAGGTEAFF
- | TRBJ2-2 | - | TRBV27 | TGTGCCAGCAGTTTATTGGGCACCGGGGAGCTGTTTTTT | CASSLLGTGELFF
- | TRBJ2-7 | - | TRBV9 | TGTGCCAGCAGCGTAGAGGGAGGGGGGTACGAGCAGTACTTC | CASSVEGGGYEQYF
- | TRBJ1-2 | - | TRBV19 | TGTGCCAGTAGTATAAGATCGGGGGATGGCTACACCTTC | CASSIRSGDGYTF
TRBD1 | TRBJ2-6 | - | TRBV19 | TGTGCCAGGAATACGGGAGAGACCGGGACAGGGGCCCCCTCTGGGGCCAACGTCCTGACTTTC | CARNTGETGTGAPSGANVLTF
- | TRBJ2-1 | - | TRBV11-1 | TGTGCCAGCAGCTCCCCGCAATTGGCCGGATTAGGTGAGCAGTTCTTC | CASSSPQLAGLGEQFF
TRBD1 | TRBJ2-7 | - | TRBV7-6 | TGTGCCAGCAGCGCGCGGACAGGAGTAACCTACGAGCAGTACTTC | CASSARTGVTYEQYF
- | TRBJ1-3 | - | TRBV2 | TGTGCCAGCAGTGAGTGGGACAACTCTGGAAACACCATATATTTT | CASSEWDNSGNTIYF
- | TRBJ1-2 | - | TRBV10-3 | TGTGCCATCAGTGTGTCCGGGGCCTTCTATGGCTACACCTTC | CAISVSGAFYGYTF
- | TRBJ1-5 | few | TRBV19 | TGTGCCAGTAAATCCTTAATGGGGAATCAGCCCCAGCATTTT | CASKSLMGNQPQHF
- | TRBJ1-2 | - | TRBV5-1 | TGCGCCAGCAGCTTCGGAGAATTCTATGGCTACACCTTC | CASSFGEFYGYTF
TRBD1 | TRBJ1-2 | - | TRBV7-3 | TGTGCCAGCAGCCCCTACGGAGGGGGCAACTATGGCTACACCTTC | CASSPYGGGNYGYTF
- | TRBJ2-5 | - | TRBV4-2 | TGTGCCAGCAGCCAAGAAAACAGCCAAGAGACCCAGTACTTC | CASSQENSQETQYF
- | TRBJ2-7 | once | TRBV6-1 | TGTGCCAGCAGCGTGGGACGGCTAGAGCAGTACTTC | CASSVGRLEQYF
TRBD2 | TRBJ2-1 | - | TRBV5-4 | TGTGCCAGCAGCCCTCTAGCGGGAGGGGGCGATGAGCAGTTCTTC | CASSPLAGGGDEQFF
- | TRBJ1-6 | - | TRBV19 | TGTGCCAGTACCACGAGCCCGGGACGGAATTCACCCCTCCACTTT | CASTTSPGRNSPLHF
TRBD2 | TRBJ2-1 | once | TRBV4-3 | TGCGCCAGCAGCCAAGACACGGGAGGGGGTCTCAATGAGCAGTTCTTC | CASSQDTGGGLNEQFF
- | TRBJ1-2 | - | TRBV6-6 | TGTGCCAGCAGTTTTCCCCTCGGGAGGGGGGACTATGGCTACACCTTC | CASSFPLGRGDYGYTF
- | TRBJ2-7 | - | TRBV6-5 | TGTGCCAGCAGCGGAGCCTACTACGAGCAGTACTTC | CASSGAYYEQYF
- | TRBJ1-5 | - | TRBV28 | TGTGCCAGCAGTTTTGAGGGACTGCTTTATAGCAATCAGCCCCAGCATTTT | CASSFEGLLYSNQPQHF
- | TRBJ1-1 | - | TRBV29-1 | TGCAGCGTTGATCGTCGGGGGACGAACACTGAAGCTTTCTTT | CSVDRRGTNTEAFF
- | TRBJ2-1 | - | TRBV4-1 | TGCGCCAGCAGCCCAACGACCGGGACCGTTCTCAATGAGCAGTTCTTC | CASSPTTGTVLNEQFF
- | TRBJ2-1 | - | TRBV7-3 | TGTGCCAGCAGCTTCGGGGCAGGGGATCCCAGCTCCTACAATGAGCAGTTCTTC | CASSFGAGDPSSYNEQFF
- | TRBJ1-1 | - | TRBV4-3 | TGCGCCAGCAGACCAGGGGCCTACTCGAACACTGAAGCTTTCTTT | CASRPGAYSNTEAFF
- | TRBJ1-5 | - | TRBV7-2 | TGTGCCAGCAGCCGAGGCGGATATAGCAATCAGCCCCAGCATTTT | CASSRGGYSNQPQHF
- | TRBJ2-3 | - | TRBV7-3 | TGTGCCAGCAGCTTGGGGGAGCTGACAGATACGCAGTATTTT | CASSLGELTDTQYF
- | TRBJ1-3 | - | TRBV6-6 | TGTGCCAGCAGTATCATAGGAAGGACTGGAAACACCATATATTTT | CASSIIGRTGNTIYF
- | TRBJ2-7 | once | TRBV9 | TGTGCCAGCAGCGCCGGGGACTCCGCCTACGAGCAGTACTTC | CASSAGDSAYEQYF
- | TRBJ2-5 | - | TRBV13 | TGTGCCAGCAGCTCGGGCGTTTTGGAGACCCAGTACTTC | CASSSGVLETQYF
- | TRBJ2-7 | - | TRBV28 | TGTGCCAGCAGACCTACAGGACCCTACGAGCAGTACTTC | CASRPTGPYEQYF
- | TRBJ1-1 | - | TRBV6-1 | TGTGCCAGCAGTGGGGAGTTCAAGACAGCCAACACTGAAGCTTTCTTT | CASSGEFKTANTEAFF
- | TRBJ1-1 | - | TRBV14 | TGTGCCAGCAGCCAAGATTTTGCCAGAGCTAAAGCTTTCTTT | CASSQDFARAKAFF
TRBD1 | TRBJ1-5 | - | TRBV7-2 | TGTGCCAGCAGCTTAGGCCCGGGACAGGAGGTCAATCAGCCCCAGCATTTT | CASSLGPGQEVNQPQHF
- | TRBJ1-5 | - | TRBV7-9 | TGTGCCAGCAGCTTAGACCAGGCCCAGCCCCAGCATTTT | CASSLDQAQPQHF
TRBD1 | TRBJ1-2 | - | TRBV6-5 | TGTGCCAGCAGTTACGCCTCGACAGGGGGTTACTATGGCTACACCTTC | CASSYASTGGYYGYTF
TRBD2 | TRBJ2-2 | - | TRBV27 | TGTGCCAGCAGTTTCGGGGGGAGTGACGGGGAGCTGTTTTTT | CASSFGGSDGELFF
- | TRBJ2-7 | - | TRBV11-3 | TGTGCCAGCAGCTTATCCCCAGGGAACGAGCAGTACTTC | CASSLSPGNEQYF
TRBD2 | TRBJ2-5 | - | TRBV7-7 | TGTGCTAGCAGCCCCGCCGCGGGGGGGCAAGAGACCCAGTACTTC | CASSPAAGGQETQYF
- | TRBJ1-1 | - | TRBV10-3 | TGTGCCATCAGTGTCCCTACAATGAACACTGAAGCTTTCTTT | CAISVPTMNTEAFF
TRBD1 | TRBJ1-5 | - | TRBV15 | TGTGCCACCAGCAGAGGCCGACAGGGAAGTCAGCCCCAGCATTTT | CATSRGRQGSQPQHF
- | TRBJ2-7 | - | TRBV19 | TGTGCCAGTAGTCTCGGGACTGGACACTACGAGCAGTACTTC | CASSLGTGHYEQYF
- | TRBJ1-1 | - | TRBV25-1 | TGTGCCAGCAGTGACGACGGGAACACTGAAGCTTTCTTT | CASSDDGNTEAFF
- | TRBJ2-3 | - | TRBV28 | TGTGCCAGCAGGACAGAAGGGGATACGCAGTATTTT | CASRTEGDTQYF